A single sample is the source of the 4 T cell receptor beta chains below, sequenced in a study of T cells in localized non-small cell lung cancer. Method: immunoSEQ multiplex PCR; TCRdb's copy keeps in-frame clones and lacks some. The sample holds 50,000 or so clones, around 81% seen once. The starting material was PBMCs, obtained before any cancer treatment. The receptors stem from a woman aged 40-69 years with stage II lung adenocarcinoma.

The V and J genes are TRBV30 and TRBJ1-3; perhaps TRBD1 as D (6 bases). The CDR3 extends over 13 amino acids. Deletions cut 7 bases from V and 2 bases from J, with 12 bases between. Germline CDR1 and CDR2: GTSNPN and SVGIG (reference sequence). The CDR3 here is CAYSRGAGNTIYF. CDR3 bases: TGTGCCTATTCGAGGGGGGCTGGAAACACCATATATTTT. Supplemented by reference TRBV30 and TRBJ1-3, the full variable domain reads SQTIHQWPATLVQPVGSPLSLECTVEGTSNPNLYWYRQAAGRGLQLLFYSVGIGQISSEVPQNLSASRPQDRQFILSSKKLLLSDSGFYLCAYSRGAGNTIYFGEGSWLTVV.

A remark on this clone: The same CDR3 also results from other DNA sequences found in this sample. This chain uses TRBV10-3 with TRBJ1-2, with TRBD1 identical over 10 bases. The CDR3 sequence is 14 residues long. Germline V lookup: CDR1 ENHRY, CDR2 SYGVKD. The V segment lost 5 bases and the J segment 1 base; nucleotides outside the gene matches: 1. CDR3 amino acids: CAISRTGGNYGYTF. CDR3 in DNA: TGTGCCATCAGTCGGACAGGGGGTAACTATGGCTACACCTTC.

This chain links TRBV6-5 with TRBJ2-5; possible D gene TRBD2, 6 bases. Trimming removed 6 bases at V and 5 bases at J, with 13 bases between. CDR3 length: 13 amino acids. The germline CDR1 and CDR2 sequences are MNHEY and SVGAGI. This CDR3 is CASSSLAEETQYF. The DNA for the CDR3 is TGTGCCAGCAGCTCACTAGCAGAGGAGACCCAGTACTTC.

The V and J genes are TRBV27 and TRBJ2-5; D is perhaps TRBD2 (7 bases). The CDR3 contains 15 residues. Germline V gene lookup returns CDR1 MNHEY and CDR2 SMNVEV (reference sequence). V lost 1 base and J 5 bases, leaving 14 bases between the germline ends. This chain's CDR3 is CASSLLGGAGETQYF. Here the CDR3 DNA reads TGTGCCAGCAGTTTATTAGGGGGGGCGGGGGAGACCCAGTACTTC.